Presented here are 16 T cell receptor beta chains from one specimen sequenced in a study of low-dose radiotherapy and immunotherapy resistance in tumors (dated by TCRdb to about 2022). Reads for this sample came from an Illumina MiniSeq. To make first-strand cDNA, Superscript III was used along with a set of TRAV- and TRBV-specific primers so that both the TCRalpha and TCRbeta chains were covered. TCRs were amplified with Phusion for around 19 PCR cycles, with a constant-region primer paired with the adapter attached to the V primers. TCRdb handled the public reads itself, with Q25 trimming in fastp and clone calling in MiXCR, and kept productive beta chains. Merged by CDR3 protein, the rows form single entries marked with the most common genes and DNA. Within this sample are 100,000 or so distinct CDR3 sequences, with more than 8% of them counted one time only. Roughly 1% of the sample is taken by the ten largest.

Reading the label with the study, this specimen's time point is: before trial treatment. The sample was PBMCs, taken before treatment. These receptors all stem from a male donor with prostate cancer.

In this sample, this clonotype turned up many times. The chain combines TRBV20-1 with TRBJ2-7; D remains ambiguous. From germline, CDR1 is DFQATT and CDR2 SNEGSKA (reference sequence). The CDR3 consists of 13 residues. The V end was cut by 3 bases, the J end by 0 bases, with 9 bases between. CDR3 sequence (DNA): TGCAGTGCTAGGGGGTGGGACTCCTACGAGCAGTACTTC. Its translation is CSARGWDSYEQYF.

This clonotype was counted ten times or more. This chain uses TRBV20-1 with TRBJ1-5, with D possibly TRBD1 on 5 matching bases. V shed 2 bases and J shed 3 bases, with 14 bases lying between them. This CDR3 spans 15 amino acids. CDR1 is DFQATT, CDR2 SNEGSKA, per germline (reference sequence). The CDR3 sequence is CSARQPGGVNQPQHF. CDR3 sequence (DNA): TGCAGTGCTAGACAACCCGGGGGGGTCAATCAGCCCCAGCATTTT.

This clonotype was picked up many times. The genes are TRBV4-3 and TRBJ2-6, with 7 positions matching TRBD2. Germline V lookup: CDR1 LGHNA, CDR2 YSLEER. V shed 4 bases, J shed 0 bases, and the junction held 3 bases outside the gene matches. The CDR3 extends over 16 amino acids. The CDR3 DNA sequence: TGCGCCAGCAGCCTAACGGGGGGCTCTGGGGCCAACGTCCTGACTTTC. It translates to CASSLTGGSGANVLTF.

This clonotype was found many times. The chain combines TRBV28 with TRBJ2-5; D gene unclear. Germline V gene data show CDR1 as MDHEN and CDR2 as SYDVKM. The CDR3 runs to 13 residues. Trimming removed 5 bases from V and 2 bases from J, with 9 bases in between. CDR3 DNA sequence: TGTGCCAGCAGTCGACAATTACAAGAGACCCAGTACTTC. It encodes CASSRQLQETQYF.

This clonotype was counted at least ten times. This chain connects TRBV6-5 to TRBJ1-1; D ambiguous. Germline V gene sequence: CDR1 MNHEY, CDR2 SVGAGI. V was trimmed by 0 bases and J by 4 bases, leaving 6 bases between them. The CDR3 runs to 13 residues. For the CDR3, the DNA is TGTGCCAGCAGTTACTCAGGACCCACTGAAGCTTTCTTT. Translation gives CASSYSGPTEAFF.

A remark on this clonotype: A far larger clone is one base from this, pointing to a likely read error. This sequence joins TRBV28 and TRBJ2-1; the D is unclear. The CDR3 sequence is 13 residues long. V was shortened by 10 bases and J by 10 bases, with 20 bases between the two germline ends. Germline CDR1 is MDHEN and CDR2 is SYDVKM. DNA for the CDR3: TGTGCCACCGTTTCGACGCCAACCTACGAGCAGTTCTTC. Encoded protein: CATVSTPTYEQFF.

This clonotype has at least ten counts. The V call is TRBV7-2, the J call TRBJ2-5; D is perhaps TRBD2 (7 bases). This CDR3 contains 16 residues. V lost 1 base, J lost 1 base, and 13 bases lay in between. Germline assignment: CDR1 SGHTA and CDR2 FQGNSA. Here the CDR3 DNA reads TGTGCCAGCAGCTTAGGAGGGGGAGGGGGCCAAGAGACCCAGTACTTC. Amino acids: CASSLGGGGGQETQYF.

The sample holds many counts of this clonotype. J is TRBJ2-1 and V is TRBV5-4; D may be TRBD1 or TRBD2 (5 bases each). V lost 4 bases to trimming and J lost 0 bases, with 17 bases between them. The V gene's germline CDR1 is SGHNT and CDR2 YYREEE (reference sequence). The CDR3 is 17 residues long. As DNA, the CDR3 is TGTGCCAGCAGCCGAGGGGCAGGGCCGGGCTCCTACAATGAGCAGTTCTTC. Encoded protein: CASSRGAGPGSYNEQFF.

This clonotype has at least ten counts. The V gene is TRBV20-1, the J gene TRBJ2-1; TRBD2 agrees at 9 bases. V lost 3 bases to trimming and J lost 5 bases; unmatched junction nucleotides: 17. CDR3 size: 18 residues. Looked up from germline, CDR1 is DFQATT and CDR2 is SNEGSKA (reference sequence). Here the CDR3 DNA reads TGCAGTGCTAGCTGGCTAGCGGGACGGAACAACCCTAACAATGAGCAGTTCTTC. Translation: CSASWLAGRNNPNNEQFF.

J is TRBJ1-2 and V is TRBV6-8; the match to TRBD1 covers 7 bases. This CDR3 has 15 amino acids. CDR1 and CDR2 (germline): MNHGY, SAAAGT. The J segment lost 0 bases and the V segment lost 8 bases, leaving 9 bases of the junction unmatched. The CDR3 here is CASHPRTGTNYGYTF. The CDR3 nucleotides are TGTGCCAGCCACCCTAGGACAGGAACTAACTATGGCTACACCTTC.

The table lists this clonotype with many counts. The chain recombines TRBV4-2 with TRBJ2-7; D is unclear. The CDR3 spans 15 residues. V was pared by 1 base and J by 2 bases, with 12 bases between. CDR1 is LGHNA and CDR2 is YNFKEQ in the germline V gene. In nucleotides, the CDR3 is TGTGCCAGCAGCCAAGGTATCGGATCAACCTACGAGCAGTACTTC. This gives the protein CASSQGIGSTYEQYF.

This clonotype was seen repeatedly, ten times or more. The chain combines TRBV28 with TRBJ2-2; D gene ambiguous. V shed 3 bases and J shed 0 bases, with 8 bases lying between them. The length of the CDR3 is 15 residues. The germline V gene encodes CDR1 MDHEN and CDR2 SYDVKM. CDR3 coding DNA: TGTGCCAGCAGTTTGGGCACTACGAACACCGGGGAGCTGTTTTTT. Its protein product is CASSLGTTNTGELFF. The variable domain in full, with the rest retrieved from reference TRBV28 and TRBJ2-2, is DVKVTQSSRYLVKRTGEKVFLECVQDMDHENMFWYRQDPGLGLRLIYFSYDVKMKEKGDIPEGYSVSREKKERFSLILESASTNQTSMYLCASSLGTTNTGELFFGEGSRLTVL.

By share, this clonotype ranks as medium-sized (0.01 to 0.1%). The chain links TRBV28 to TRBJ2-5; possibly TRBD1 for D (6 bases). CDR3 length: 16 amino acids. The germline gives CDR1 MDHEN, CDR2 SYDVKM. V was cut by 6 bases and J by 0 bases, with 17 bases left in between. CDR3 sequence (DNA): TGTGCCAGCAGCCAGGGGTCGGCAGTGTACCAAGAGACCCAGTACTTC. Amino acids: CASSQGSAVYQETQYF.

This clonotype was counted at least ten times. This chain joins TRBV6-1 and TRBJ2-7; TRBD2 agrees at 15 bases. Trimming took 6 bases from V and 3 from J; bases not matched to a gene: 3. The CDR3 runs 15 residues. CDR1 and CDR2 (germline): MNHNS, SASEGT. The CDR3 loop is CASSGLAGGVYEQYF. The CDR3 DNA sequence: TGTGCCAGCAGCGGACTAGCGGGAGGGGTCTACGAGCAGTACTTC.

In its sample, this clonotype was seen many times. This chain connects TRBV27 to TRBJ1-5; D is undetermined. CDR1 and CDR2 (germline): MNHEY, SMNVEV (reference sequence). Trimming removed 4 bases from V and 4 bases from J, with 8 bases in between. The CDR3 has 13 residues. The CDR3 DNA is TGTGCCAGCAGTTATAAACCGAATCAGCCCCAGCATTTT. Protein product: CASSYKPNQPQHF.

This clonotype was counted ten times or more. This chain's CDR3 is CAIRTGTNTEAFF. In nucleotides, the CDR3 is TGTGCCATCAGAACAGGTACAAACACTGAAGCTTTCTTT. The chain has TRBV10-3 and TRBJ1-1; possible D gene TRBD1, 5 bases. The germline CDR1 and CDR2 sequences are ENHRY and SYGVKD. Trimming shortened V by 6 bases and J by 2 bases, and 10 bases separated the two germline ends. CDR3 size: 13 residues.